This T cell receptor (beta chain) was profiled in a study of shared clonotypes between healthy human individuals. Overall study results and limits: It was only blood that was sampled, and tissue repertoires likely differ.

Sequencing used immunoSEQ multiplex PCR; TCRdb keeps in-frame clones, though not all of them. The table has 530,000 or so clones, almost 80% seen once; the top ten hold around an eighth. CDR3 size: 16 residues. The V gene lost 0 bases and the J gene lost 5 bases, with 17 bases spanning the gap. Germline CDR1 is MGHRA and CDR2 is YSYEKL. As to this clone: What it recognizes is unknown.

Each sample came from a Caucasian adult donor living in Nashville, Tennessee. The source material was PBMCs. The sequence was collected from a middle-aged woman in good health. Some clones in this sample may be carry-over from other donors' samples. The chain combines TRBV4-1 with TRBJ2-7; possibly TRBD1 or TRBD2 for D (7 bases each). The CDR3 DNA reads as TGCGCCAGCAGCCAAGAGGAGGCCAGGGGGGGGGACGAGCAGTACTTC. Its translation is CASSQEEARGGDEQYF.